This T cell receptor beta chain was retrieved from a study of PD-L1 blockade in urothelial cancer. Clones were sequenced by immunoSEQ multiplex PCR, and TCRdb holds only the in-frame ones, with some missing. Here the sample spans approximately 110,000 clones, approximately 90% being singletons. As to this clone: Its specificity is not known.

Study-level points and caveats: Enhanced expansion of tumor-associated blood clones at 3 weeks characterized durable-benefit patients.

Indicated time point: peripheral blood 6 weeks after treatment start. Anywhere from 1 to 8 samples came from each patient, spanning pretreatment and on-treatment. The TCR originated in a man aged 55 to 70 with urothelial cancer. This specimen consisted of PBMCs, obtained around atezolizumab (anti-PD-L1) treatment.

The CDR3 nucleotides are TGTGCCAGCAGCCAAACACAGGGTAGTGGTAACACTGAAGCTTTCTTT. Amino acids: CASSQTQGSGNTEAFF. V and J are TRBV11-2 and TRBJ1-1; maybe TRBD1 (6 bases). The CDR3 consists of 16 residues. Germline CDR1 is SGHAT and CDR2 is FQNNGV. The V end lost 5 bases, the J end lost 2 bases, and 18 bases lay between the germline ends. Combining the CDR3 with reference TRBV11-2 and TRBJ1-1 gives the whole variable domain EAGVAQSPRYKIIEKRQSVAFWCNPISGHATLYWYQQILGQGPKLLIQFQNNGVVDDSQLPKDRFSAERLKGVDSTLKIQPAKLEDSAVYLCASSQTQGSGNTEAFFGQGTRLTVV.